Presented here are 11 T cell receptor beta chains from one specimen sequenced in a study of memory CD4+ T cells and cytomegalovirus serostatus (dated by TCRdb to between 2018 and 2021). The library relied on the immunoSEQ multiplex PCR assay. Drawn from immuneACCESS, this table holds only the in-frame rearrangements with V and J called that TCRdb kept. Clones are partly lost; checked studies trace under half to an unresolved V gene and leave the rest unexplained. The sample table contains 40,000 to 55,000 clones; only one count was recorded for more than 70% of them. Around 1.5% of the sample is held by the ten biggest clonotypes. Single viable CD3+CD4+CD8-CD45RO+ cells were sorted as memory CD4+ T cells on a FACSAria II. Sequenced input: memory CD4+ T cells from blood. Receptors were obtained from an adult in good health and CMV-seropositive.

The chain has TRBV11-2 and TRBJ2-5, with no clear D. The J call is uncertain, as TRBJ2-7 better fits the DNA end. Germline V gene sequence: CDR1 SGHAT, CDR2 FQNNGV. CDR3 length equals 13 residues. Here the CDR3 reads CASSLASGYEQYF. The CDR3, as DNA: TGTGCCAGCAGCTTAGCTTCTGGCTACGAGCAGTACTTC.

The chain links TRBV13 to TRBJ2-1; perhaps TRBD2 as D (6 bases). The CDR3 runs 16 residues. Germline CDR1 and CDR2: PRHDT and FYEKMQ (reference sequence). Between the trimmed V and J ends, which lost 5 bases and 3 bases, there was a span of 17 bases. CDR3 region: CASSPTLSGNYNEQFF. DNA for the CDR3: TGTGCCAGCAGCCCGACCCTTAGCGGAAACTACAATGAGCAGTTCTTC.

The genes are TRBV5-1 and TRBJ2-1; the match to TRBD1 covers 8 bases. The CDR3 contains 13 residues. V shed 1 base, J shed 8 bases, and the junction held 2 bases outside the gene matches. In germline, CDR1 is SGHRS, CDR2 YFSETQ. The CDR3 is CASSLQGADEQFF. CDR3 bases: TGCGCCAGCAGCTTGCAGGGGGCGGATGAGCAGTTCTTC.

The rearrangement joins TRBV6-5 to TRBJ2-2; 7 positions match TRBD2. The germline gives CDR1 MNHEY, CDR2 SVGAGI. The ends lost 9 bases at V and 5 bases at J; junction bases unmatched: 6. The CDR3 is 13 residues long. The CDR3 is CASRGVGTGELFF. The CDR3 region has the DNA TGTGCCAGTCGGGGGGTAGGGACCGGGGAGCTGTTTTTT.

CDR3 amino acids: CASSLDGSNTGELFF. The CDR3 coding sequence is TGCGCCAGCAGCCTGGACGGCTCGAACACCGGGGAGCTGTTTTTT. This chain connects TRBV5-1 to TRBJ2-2; D uncertain. Germline assignment: CDR1 SGHRS and CDR2 YFSETQ. The CDR3 spans 15 residues. Trimming pared 4 bases from V and 0 bases from J, leaving 10 bases between.

This chain connects TRBV11-2 to TRBJ2-2, with D perhaps being TRBD1 or TRBD2 (5 bases each). CDR3 size: 16 residues. V was cut by 5 bases and J by 4 bases, with 17 bases left in between. Looked up from germline, CDR1 is SGHAT and CDR2 is FQNNGV. The CDR3 sequence is CASSLPGQLATGELFF. The CDR3 DNA reads TGTGCCAGCAGCCTCCCGGGGCAGTTGGCCACCGGGGAGCTGTTTTTT.

The count of this clone is one. The rearrangement links TRBV19 to TRBJ2-7, with 7 bases aligning to TRBD1. Looked up from germline, CDR1 is LNHDA and CDR2 is SQIVND (reference sequence). V trimming: 6 bases; J trimming: 3 bases; junction bases outside the gene matches: 5. The CDR3 runs to 13 residues. The chain's CDR3 is CASRQGVHYEQYF. The CDR3 coding sequence is TGTGCCAGTAGGCAGGGGGTACACTACGAGCAGTACTTC.

The rearrangement joins TRBV15 to TRBJ2-7; TRBD1 is a possible D gene (6 bases). V was shortened by 1 base and J by 4 bases, with 11 bases between the two germline ends. CDR1 LNHNV and CDR2 YYDKDF come from the germline V gene (reference sequence). CDR3 length: 14 residues. The CDR3 protein is CATSRVRRGYEQYF. The DNA for the CDR3 is TGTGCCACCAGCAGAGTCAGAAGGGGGTACGAGCAGTACTTC.

The V and J genes are TRBV4-2 and TRBJ1-3, with D perhaps TRBD1 (5 bases). The CDR3 has 14 residues. V was pared by 6 bases and J by 2 bases, with 11 bases between. Germline CDR1 LGHNA, CDR2 YNFKEQ. This chain's CDR3 is CASSGAGAGNTIYF. The CDR3, as DNA: TGTGCCAGCAGTGGGGCAGGAGCTGGAAACACCATATATTTT.

The chain is built from TRBV2 and TRBJ2-2; possibly TRBD2 for D (6 bases). Germline V gene data show CDR1 as SNHLY and CDR2 as FYNNEI. The CDR3 is made up of 15 amino acids. With 6 bases removed from V and 0 bases from J, the gap between germline ends came to 11 bases. Here the CDR3 DNA reads TGTGCCAGCAGGCCCGGGGGACCGAACACCGGGGAGCTGTTTTTT. Translated: CASRPGGPNTGELFF.

The genes are TRBV7-9 and TRBJ2-1, with D tentatively TRBD1 (6 bases). Between the trimmed V and J ends, which lost 2 bases and 0 bases, there was a span of 11 bases. Germline CDR1 is SEHNR and CDR2 is FQNEAQ (reference sequence). This CDR3 is 16 amino acids long. For the CDR3, the DNA is TGTGCCAGCAGCTTAATGGGACAAAGCTCCTACAATGAGCAGTTCTTC. Translating it yields CASSLMGQSSYNEQFF.